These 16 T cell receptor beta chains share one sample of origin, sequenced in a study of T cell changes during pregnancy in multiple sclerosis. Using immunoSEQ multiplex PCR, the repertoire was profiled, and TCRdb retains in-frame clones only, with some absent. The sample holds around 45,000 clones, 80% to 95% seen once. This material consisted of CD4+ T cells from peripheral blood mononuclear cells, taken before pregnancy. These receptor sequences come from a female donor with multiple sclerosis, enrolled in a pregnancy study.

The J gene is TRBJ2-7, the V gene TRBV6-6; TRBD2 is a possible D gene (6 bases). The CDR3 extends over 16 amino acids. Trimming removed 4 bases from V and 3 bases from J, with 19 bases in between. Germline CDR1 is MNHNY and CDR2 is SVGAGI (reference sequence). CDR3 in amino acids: CASSSPVTGVNYEQYF. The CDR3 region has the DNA TGTGCCAGCAGTTCTCCCGTCACGGGAGTAAACTACGAGCAGTACTTC.

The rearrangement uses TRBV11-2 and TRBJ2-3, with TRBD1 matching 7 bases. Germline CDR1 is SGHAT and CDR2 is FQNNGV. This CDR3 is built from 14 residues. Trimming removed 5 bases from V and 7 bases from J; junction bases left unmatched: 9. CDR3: CASSRGQSPNTQYF. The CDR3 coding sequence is TGTGCCAGCAGCCGGGGACAGTCCCCCAATACGCAGTATTTT.

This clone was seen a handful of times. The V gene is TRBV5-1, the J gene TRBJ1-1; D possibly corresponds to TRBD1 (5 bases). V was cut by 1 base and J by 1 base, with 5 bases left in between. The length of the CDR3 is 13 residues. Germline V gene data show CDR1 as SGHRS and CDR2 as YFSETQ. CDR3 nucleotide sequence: TGCGCCAGCAGCTTGCAGGGGAACACTGAAGCTTTCTTT. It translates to CASSLQGNTEAFF. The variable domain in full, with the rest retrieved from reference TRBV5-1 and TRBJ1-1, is KAGVTQTPRYLIKTRGQQVTLSCSPISGHRSVSWYQQTPGQGLQFLFEYFSETQRNKGNFPGRFSGRQFSNSRSEMNVSTLELGDSALYLCASSLQGNTEAFFGQGTRLTVV.

The DNA of the CDR3 is TGTGCCAGCTCTCGTTGGGACAAGACCTTCTACGAGCAGTACTTC. It specifies CASSRWDKTFYEQYF. The chain has TRBV18 and TRBJ2-7; D is possibly TRBD1 (6 bases). V lost 6 bases and J lost 3, with 18 bases in between. Germline lookup yields CDR1 KGHSH and CDR2 LQKENI. This CDR3 spans 15 amino acids.

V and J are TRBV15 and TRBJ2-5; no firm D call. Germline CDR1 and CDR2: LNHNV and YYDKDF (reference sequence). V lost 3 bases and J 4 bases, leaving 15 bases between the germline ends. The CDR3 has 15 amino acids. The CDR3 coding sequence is TGTGCCACCAGCAGCCAGATTACCGGGTCAGAGACCCAGTACTTC. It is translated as CATSSQITGSETQYF.

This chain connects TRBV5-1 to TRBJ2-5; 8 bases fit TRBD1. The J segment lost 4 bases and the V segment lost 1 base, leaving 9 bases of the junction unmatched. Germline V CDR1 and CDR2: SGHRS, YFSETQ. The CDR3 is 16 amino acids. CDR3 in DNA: TGCGCCAGCAGCTTGTCAGGGGGCCCGGGTTCAGAGACCCAGTACTTC. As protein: CASSLSGGPGSETQYF.

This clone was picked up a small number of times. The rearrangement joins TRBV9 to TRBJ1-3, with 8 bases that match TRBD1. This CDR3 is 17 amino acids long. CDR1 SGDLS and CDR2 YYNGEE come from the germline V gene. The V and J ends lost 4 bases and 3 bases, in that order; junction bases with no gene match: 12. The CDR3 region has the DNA TGTGCCAGCAGCCCCCTGCGCCCCGGGACAGGTGGAAACACCATATATTTT. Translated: CASSPLRPGTGGNTIYF.

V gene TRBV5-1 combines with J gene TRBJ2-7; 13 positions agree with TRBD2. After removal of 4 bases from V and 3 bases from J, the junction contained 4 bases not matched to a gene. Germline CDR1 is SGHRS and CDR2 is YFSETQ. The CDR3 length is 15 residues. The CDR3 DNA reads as TGCGCCAGCAGCACCGGACTAGCGGGAGACTACGAGCAGTACTTC. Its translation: CASSTGLAGDYEQYF.

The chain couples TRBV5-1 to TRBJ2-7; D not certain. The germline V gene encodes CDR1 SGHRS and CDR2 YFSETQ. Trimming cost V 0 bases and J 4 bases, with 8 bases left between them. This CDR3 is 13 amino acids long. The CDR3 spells CASSLVQRYEQYF. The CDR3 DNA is TGCGCCAGCAGCTTGGTACAGAGATACGAGCAGTACTTC.

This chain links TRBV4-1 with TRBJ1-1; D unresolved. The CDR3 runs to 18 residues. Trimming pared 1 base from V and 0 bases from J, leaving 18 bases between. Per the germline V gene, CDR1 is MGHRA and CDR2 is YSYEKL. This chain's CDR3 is CASSQGEARSLLNTEAFF. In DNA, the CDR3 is TGCGCCAGCAGCCAAGGTGAAGCACGATCTTTGTTGAACACTGAAGCTTTCTTT.

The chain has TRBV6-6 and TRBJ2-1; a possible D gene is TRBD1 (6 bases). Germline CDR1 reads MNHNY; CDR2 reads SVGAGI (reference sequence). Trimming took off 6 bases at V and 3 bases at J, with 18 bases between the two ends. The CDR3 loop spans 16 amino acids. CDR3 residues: CASSPGALGSYNEQFF. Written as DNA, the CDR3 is TGTGCCAGCAGCCCAGGGGCCCTCGGTAGCTACAATGAGCAGTTCTTC.

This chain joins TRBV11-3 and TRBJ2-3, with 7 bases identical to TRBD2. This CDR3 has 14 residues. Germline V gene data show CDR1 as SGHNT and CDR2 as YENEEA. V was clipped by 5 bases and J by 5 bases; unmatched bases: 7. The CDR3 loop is CASSHGRLEDTQYF. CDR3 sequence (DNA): TGTGCCAGCAGCCACGGGAGGCTTGAAGATACGCAGTATTTT. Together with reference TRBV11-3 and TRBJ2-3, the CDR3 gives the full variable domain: EAGVVQSPRYKIIEKKQPVAFWCNPISGHNTLYWYLQNLGQGPELLIRYENEEAVDDSQLPKDRFSAERLKGVDSTLKIQPAELGDSAVYLCASSHGRLEDTQYFGPGTRLTVL.

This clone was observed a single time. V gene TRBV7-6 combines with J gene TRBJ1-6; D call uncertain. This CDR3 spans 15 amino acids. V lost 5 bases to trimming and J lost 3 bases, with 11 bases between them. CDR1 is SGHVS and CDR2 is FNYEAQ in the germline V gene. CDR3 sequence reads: CASSPDINYNSPLHF. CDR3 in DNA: TGTGCCAGCAGCCCAGACATTAACTATAATTCACCCCTCCACTTT. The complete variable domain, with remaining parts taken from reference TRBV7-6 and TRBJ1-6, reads GAGVSQSPRYKVTKRGQDVALRCDPISGHVSLYWYRQALGQGPEFLTYFNYEAQQDKSGLPNDRFSAERPEGSISTLTIQRTEQRDSAMYRCASSPDINYNSPLHFGNGTRLTVT.

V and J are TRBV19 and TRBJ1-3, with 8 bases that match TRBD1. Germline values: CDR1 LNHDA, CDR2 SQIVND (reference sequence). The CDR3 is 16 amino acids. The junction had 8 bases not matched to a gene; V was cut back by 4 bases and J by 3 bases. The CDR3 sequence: CASSKIQGAGGNTIYF. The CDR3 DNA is TGTGCCAGTAGTAAGATTCAGGGGGCCGGTGGAAACACCATATATTTT.

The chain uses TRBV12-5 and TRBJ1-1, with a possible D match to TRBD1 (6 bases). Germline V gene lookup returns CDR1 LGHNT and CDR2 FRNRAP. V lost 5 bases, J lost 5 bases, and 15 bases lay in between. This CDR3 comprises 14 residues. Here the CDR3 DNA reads TGTGCTAGTGGTCTCACCGCCAGGGGAACTGAAGCTTTCTTT. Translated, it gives CASGLTARGTEAFF.

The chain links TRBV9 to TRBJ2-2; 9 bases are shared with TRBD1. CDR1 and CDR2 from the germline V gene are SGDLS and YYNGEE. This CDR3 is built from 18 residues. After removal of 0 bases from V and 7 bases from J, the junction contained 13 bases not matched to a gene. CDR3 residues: CASSVVVGGQGRDGELFF. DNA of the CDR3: TGTGCCAGCAGCGTAGTAGTAGGAGGACAGGGGCGGGACGGGGAGCTGTTTTTT.